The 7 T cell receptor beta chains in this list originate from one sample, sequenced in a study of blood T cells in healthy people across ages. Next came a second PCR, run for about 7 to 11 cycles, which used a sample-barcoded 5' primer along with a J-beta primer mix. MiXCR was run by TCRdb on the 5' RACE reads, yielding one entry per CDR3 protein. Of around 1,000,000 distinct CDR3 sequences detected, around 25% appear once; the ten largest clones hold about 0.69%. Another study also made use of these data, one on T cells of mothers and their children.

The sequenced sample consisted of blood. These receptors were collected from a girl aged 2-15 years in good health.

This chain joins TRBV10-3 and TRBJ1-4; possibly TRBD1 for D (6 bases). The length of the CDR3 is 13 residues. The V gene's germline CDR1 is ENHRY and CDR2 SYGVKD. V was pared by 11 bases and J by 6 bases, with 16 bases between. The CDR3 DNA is TGTGCCGCTGGGGGGGGGCACGATGAAAAACTGTTTTTT. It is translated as CAAGGGHDEKLFF.

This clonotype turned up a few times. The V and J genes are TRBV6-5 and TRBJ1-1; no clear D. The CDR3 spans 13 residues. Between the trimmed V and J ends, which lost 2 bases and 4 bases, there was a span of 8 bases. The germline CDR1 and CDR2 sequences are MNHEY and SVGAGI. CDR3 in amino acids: CASSYDGTTEAFF. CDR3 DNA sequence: TGTGCCAGCAGTTACGACGGAACCACTGAAGCTTTCTTT.

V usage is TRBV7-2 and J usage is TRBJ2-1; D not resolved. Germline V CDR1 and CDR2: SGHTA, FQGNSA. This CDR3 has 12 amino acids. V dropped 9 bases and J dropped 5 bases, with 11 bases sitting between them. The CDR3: CASSNPNNEQFF. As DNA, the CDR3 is TGTGCCAGTAGCAACCCTAACAATGAGCAGTTCTTC. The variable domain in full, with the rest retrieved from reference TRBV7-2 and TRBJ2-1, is GAGVSQSPSNKVTEKGKDVELRCDPISGHTALYWYRQSLGQGLEFLIYFQGNSAPDKSGLPSDRFSAERTGGSVSTLTIQRTQQEDSAVYLCASSNPNNEQFFGPGTRLTVL.

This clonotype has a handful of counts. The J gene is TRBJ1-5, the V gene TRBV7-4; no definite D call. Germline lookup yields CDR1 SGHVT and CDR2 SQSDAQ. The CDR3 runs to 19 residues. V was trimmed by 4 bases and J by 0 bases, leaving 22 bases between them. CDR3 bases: TGTGCCAGCAGCTCCCCTCCGGGGTCTCGGCGGGATAGCAATCAGCCCCAGCATTTT. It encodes CASSSPPGSRRDSNQPQHF.

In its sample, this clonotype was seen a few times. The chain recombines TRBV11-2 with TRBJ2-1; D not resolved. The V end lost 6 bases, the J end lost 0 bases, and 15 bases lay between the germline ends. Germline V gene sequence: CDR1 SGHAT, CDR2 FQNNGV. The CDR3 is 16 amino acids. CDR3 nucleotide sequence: TGTGCCAGCAGAAATCAGAGGAAGAGCTCCTACAATGAGCAGTTCTTC. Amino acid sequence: CASRNQRKSSYNEQFF.

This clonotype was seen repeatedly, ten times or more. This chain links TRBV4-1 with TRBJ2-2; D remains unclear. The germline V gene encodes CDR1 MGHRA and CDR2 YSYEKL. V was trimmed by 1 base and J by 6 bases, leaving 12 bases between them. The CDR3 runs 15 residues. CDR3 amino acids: CASSQGISTAGELFF. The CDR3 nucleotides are TGCGCCAGCAGCCAAGGTATAAGTACCGCCGGGGAGCTGTTTTTT.

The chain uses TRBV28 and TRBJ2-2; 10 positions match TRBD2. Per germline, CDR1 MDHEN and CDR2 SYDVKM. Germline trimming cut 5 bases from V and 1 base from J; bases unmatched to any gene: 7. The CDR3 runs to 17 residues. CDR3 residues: CASSTLAGGLNTGELFF. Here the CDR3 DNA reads TGTGCCAGCAGTACCTTAGCGGGAGGCCTGAACACCGGGGAGCTGTTTTTT.